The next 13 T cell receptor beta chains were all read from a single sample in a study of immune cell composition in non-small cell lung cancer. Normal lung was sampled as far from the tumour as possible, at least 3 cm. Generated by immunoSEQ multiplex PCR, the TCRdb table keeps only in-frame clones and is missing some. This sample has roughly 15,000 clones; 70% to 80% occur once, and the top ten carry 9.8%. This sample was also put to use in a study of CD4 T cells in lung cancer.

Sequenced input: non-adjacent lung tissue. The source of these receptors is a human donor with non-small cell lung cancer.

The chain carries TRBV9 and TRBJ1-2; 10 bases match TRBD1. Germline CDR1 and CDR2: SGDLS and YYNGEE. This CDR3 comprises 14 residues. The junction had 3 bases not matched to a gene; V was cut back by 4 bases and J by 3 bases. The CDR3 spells CASSSGQGDYGYTF. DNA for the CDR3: TGTGCCAGCAGCAGCGGACAGGGGGACTATGGCTACACCTTC.

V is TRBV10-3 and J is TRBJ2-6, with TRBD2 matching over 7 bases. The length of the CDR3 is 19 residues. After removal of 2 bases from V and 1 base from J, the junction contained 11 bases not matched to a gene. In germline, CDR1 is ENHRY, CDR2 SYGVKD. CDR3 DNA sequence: TGTGCCATCAGTGAGCGGGGGGTCCTCCTACCATCTGGGGCCAACGTCCTGACTTTC. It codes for CAISERGVLLPSGANVLTF.

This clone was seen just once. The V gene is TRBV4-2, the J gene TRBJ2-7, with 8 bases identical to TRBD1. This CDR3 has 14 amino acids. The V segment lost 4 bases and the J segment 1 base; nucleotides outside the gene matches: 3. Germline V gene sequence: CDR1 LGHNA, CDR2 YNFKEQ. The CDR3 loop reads CASSPQGVSYEQYF. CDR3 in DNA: TGTGCCAGCAGCCCACAGGGGGTTTCCTACGAGCAGTACTTC.

The DNA for the CDR3 is TGTGCCAGTAGTATGGGGCAGGGCTACGAGCAGTACTTC. It is translated as CASSMGQGYEQYF. The rearrangement uses TRBV19 and TRBJ2-5; the D gene is possibly TRBD1 (5 bases). The DNA matches TRBJ2-7 better at its end, which makes the J call doubtful. Germline V gene lookup returns CDR1 LNHDA and CDR2 SQIVND (reference sequence). This CDR3 contains 13 residues.

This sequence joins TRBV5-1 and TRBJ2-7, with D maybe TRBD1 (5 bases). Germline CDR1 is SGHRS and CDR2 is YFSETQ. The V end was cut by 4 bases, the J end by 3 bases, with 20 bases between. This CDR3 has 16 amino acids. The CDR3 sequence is CASSPGRGDRSYEQYF. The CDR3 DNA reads TGCGCCAGCAGCCCCGGAAGGGGTGACAGAAGCTACGAGCAGTACTTC.

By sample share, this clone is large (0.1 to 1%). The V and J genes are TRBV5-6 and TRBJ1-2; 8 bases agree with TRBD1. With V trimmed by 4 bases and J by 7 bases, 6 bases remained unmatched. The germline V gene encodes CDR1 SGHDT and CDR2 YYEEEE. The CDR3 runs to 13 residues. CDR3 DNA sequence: TGTGCCAGCAGCGTCGGGACAGGCGGTGGCTACACCTTC. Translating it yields CASSVGTGGGYTF.

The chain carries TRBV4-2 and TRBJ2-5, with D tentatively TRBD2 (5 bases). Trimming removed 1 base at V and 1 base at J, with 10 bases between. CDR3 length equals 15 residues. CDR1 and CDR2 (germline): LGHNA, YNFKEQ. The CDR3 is CASSQGLGSQETQYF. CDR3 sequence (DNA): TGTGCCAGCAGCCAAGGTCTGGGGAGCCAAGAGACCCAGTACTTC.

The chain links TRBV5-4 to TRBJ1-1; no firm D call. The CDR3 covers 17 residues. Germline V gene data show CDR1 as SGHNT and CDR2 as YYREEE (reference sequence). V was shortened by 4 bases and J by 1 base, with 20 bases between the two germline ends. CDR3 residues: CASSPTPTPTSNTEAFF. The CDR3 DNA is TGTGCCAGCAGCCCGACCCCAACGCCCACCTCGAACACTGAAGCTTTCTTT.

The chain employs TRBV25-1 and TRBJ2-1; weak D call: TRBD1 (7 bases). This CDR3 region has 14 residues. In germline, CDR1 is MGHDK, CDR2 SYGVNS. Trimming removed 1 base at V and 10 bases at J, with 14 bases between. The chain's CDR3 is CASSELGGGNEQFF. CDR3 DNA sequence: TGTGCCAGCAGTGAATTAGGAGGGGGCAACGAGCAGTTCTTC.

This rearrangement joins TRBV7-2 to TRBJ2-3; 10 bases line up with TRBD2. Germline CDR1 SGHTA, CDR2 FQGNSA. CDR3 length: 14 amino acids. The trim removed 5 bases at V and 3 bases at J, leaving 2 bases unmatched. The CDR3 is CASSQAGGTDTQYF. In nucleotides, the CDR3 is TGTGCCAGCAGCCAAGCGGGGGGGACAGATACGCAGTATTTT.

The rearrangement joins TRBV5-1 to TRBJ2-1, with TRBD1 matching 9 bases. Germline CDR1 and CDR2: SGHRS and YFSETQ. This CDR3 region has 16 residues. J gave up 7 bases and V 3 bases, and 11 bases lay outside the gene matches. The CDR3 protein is CASSSATGGGENEQFF. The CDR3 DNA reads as TGCGCCAGCAGCTCCGCGACAGGGGGAGGTGAGAATGAGCAGTTCTTC.

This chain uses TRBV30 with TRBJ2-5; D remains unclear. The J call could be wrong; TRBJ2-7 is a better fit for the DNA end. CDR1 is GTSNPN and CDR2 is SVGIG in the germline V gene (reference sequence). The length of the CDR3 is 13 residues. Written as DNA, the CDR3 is TGTGCCTGGAGCACGATAAGATCCTACGAGCAGTACTTC. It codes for CAWSTIRSYEQYF.

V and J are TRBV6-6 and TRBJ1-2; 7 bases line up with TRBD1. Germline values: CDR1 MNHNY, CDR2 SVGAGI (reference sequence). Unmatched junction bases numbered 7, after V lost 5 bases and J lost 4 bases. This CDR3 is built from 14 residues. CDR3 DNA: TGTGCCAGCAGTCGGCCCGGGACAGTCTATGGCTACACCTTC. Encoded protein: CASSRPGTVYGYTF.